This passage covers 25 T cell receptor beta chains from one sample sequenced in a study of Graves' ophthalmopathy and Graves' hyperthyroidism. RNA transcripts yielded amplified TCR beta CDR3 regions. First-round RT-PCR relied on HTBI primers, and a second-round multiplex PCR came next. TCRdb independently ran MiXCR on the multiplex PCR reads; one entry per CDR3 protein. Of 350,000 to 450,000 distinct CDR3 sequences in the sample, 21% are singletons; the top ten hold roughly 3%. Sequencing used peripheral blood. The receptor source for this set is a woman between 18 and 30 years old with stable Graves' hyperthyroidism.

In this sample, this clonotype turned up many times. The gene calls are TRBV5-1 and TRBJ2-7, with 11 bases identical to TRBD1. The CDR3 is 15 amino acids. The trim removed 4 bases at V and 7 bases at J, leaving 10 bases unmatched. Per the germline V gene, CDR1 is SGHRS and CDR2 is YFSETQ. The CDR3 nucleotides read TGCGCCAGCAGCAGAGAAGGACAGGGGGCGGAGGAGCAGTACTTC. It yields the protein CASSREGQGAEEQYF.

There are many counts of this clonotype. This chain uses TRBV12-3 or TRBV12-4 with TRBJ2-7; no firm D call. This CDR3 spans 12 amino acids. Trimming took off 2 bases at V and 4 bases at J, with 6 bases between the two ends. CDR3 residues: CASSLTQYEQYF. CDR3 bases: TGTGCCAGCAGTTTAACCCAATACGAGCAGTACTTC.

This clonotype was counted at least ten times. This chain links TRBV7-2 with TRBJ2-2; TRBD2 agrees at 8 bases. V dropped 2 bases and J dropped 8; count of bases not matched to a gene: 4. Germline loops: CDR1 SGHTA, CDR2 FQGNSA. CDR3 length equals 14 residues. In DNA form, the CDR3 reads TGTGCCAGCAGCTTACAGCGGGAGTGGGGGGAGCTGTTTTTT. Translating gives CASSLQREWGELFF.

This clonotype has at least ten counts. V is TRBV6-1 and J is TRBJ1-6; weak D call: TRBD1 (5 bases). Germline lookup yields CDR1 MNHNS and CDR2 SASEGT. This CDR3 spans 14 amino acids. The V and J ends lost 6 bases and 14 bases respectively, with 20 bases between them. The CDR3 DNA reads as TGTGCCAGCAGGAACCGGGACTCCGTAGGGACCCTCCACTTT. It is translated as CASRNRDSVGTLHF.

This clonotype occurred many times. The chain links TRBV25-1 to TRBJ1-4; D remains ambiguous. Trimming cost V 3 bases and J 4 bases, with 12 bases left between them. The length of the CDR3 is 15 residues. Germline V CDR1 and CDR2: MGHDK, SYGVNS. In DNA form, the CDR3 reads TGTGCCAGCAGTGATTTTCGCTCTTATAATGAAAAACTGTTTTTT. Protein product: CASSDFRSYNEKLFF.

Ten or more counts support this clonotype. The V gene is TRBV18, the J gene TRBJ2-5; no clear D gene. V was pared by 3 bases and J by 2 bases, with 10 bases between. The CDR3 contains 14 residues. Germline loops: CDR1 KGHSH, CDR2 LQKENI. The CDR3 is CASSPVGTQETQYF. The CDR3 nucleotides read TGTGCCAGCTCACCGGTGGGCACGCAAGAGACCCAGTACTTC. Based on the CDR3 plus reference TRBV18 and TRBJ2-5, the full variable domain is NAGVMQNPRHLVRRRGQEARLRCSPMKGHSHVYWYRQLPEEGLKFMVYLQKENIIDESGMPKERFSAEFPKEGPSILRIQQVVRGDSAAYFCASSPVGTQETQYFGPGTRLLVL.

This rearrangement joins TRBV12-3 or TRBV12-4 to TRBJ1-3; D gene unclear. The CDR3 is 12 amino acids. Trimming left V 7 bases short and J 11 bases short, with 15 bases between. The CDR3 here is CASTPGRPSIYF. CDR3 DNA: TGTGCCAGCACCCCGGGGAGGCCCTCCATATATTTT.

The chain joins TRBV6-1 to TRBJ1-2; perhaps TRBD1 as D (6 bases). V was clipped by 6 bases and J by 2 bases, with 13 bases between them. CDR3 size: 14 residues. Germline V gene lookup returns CDR1 MNHNS and CDR2 SASEGT. The CDR3 spells CASRMDSSNYGYTF. For the CDR3, the DNA is TGTGCCAGCAGAATGGACAGTAGCAACTATGGCTACACCTTC.

In this sample, this clonotype turned up many times. The chain joins TRBV7-2 to TRBJ2-2; 8 bases line up with TRBD1. Losses at the gene ends were 5 bases for V and 4 bases for J; bases not matched to a gene: 6. The CDR3 is made up of 15 amino acids. From germline, CDR1 is SGHTA and CDR2 FQGNSA. CDR3 nucleotides: TGTGCCAGCAGCGAGGACAGGGTTCGCACCGGGGAGCTGTTTTTT. Its protein product is CASSEDRVRTGELFF.

This clonotype has at least ten counts. J is TRBJ2-2 and V is TRBV20-1; 7 bases are shared with TRBD1. The V segment lost 6 bases and the J segment 0 bases; nucleotides outside the gene matches: 4. The germline CDR1 and CDR2 sequences are DFQATT and SNEGSKA (reference sequence). The CDR3 has 14 amino acids. CDR3 bases: TGCAGTGCCACCGGGACAGCGAACACCGGGGAGCTGTTTTTT. Protein product: CSATGTANTGELFF.

The table lists this clonotype with many counts. The chain couples TRBV19 to TRBJ1-5; no firm D call. Germline CDR1 is LNHDA and CDR2 is SQIVND (reference sequence). There are 13 residues in the CDR3. The V and J ends lost 6 bases and 7 bases respectively, with 13 bases between them. The CDR3 DNA is TGTGCCAGTAGCTCACTGGATTGGCAGCCCCAGCATTTT. Translating it yields CASSSLDWQPQHF.

This clonotype has only a few counts. The chain joins TRBV5-1 to TRBJ2-6; 8 nucleotides match TRBD1. Germline V gene lookup returns CDR1 SGHRS and CDR2 YFSETQ. The CDR3 totals 18 residues. V shed 0 bases, J shed 1 base, and the junction held 6 bases outside the gene matches. Here the CDR3 reads CASSLAYRGTSGANVLTF. The CDR3 DNA sequence: TGCGCCAGCAGCTTGGCCTACAGGGGGACTTCTGGGGCCAACGTCCTGACTTTC.

This clonotype occurred many times. The chain is built from TRBV30 and TRBJ1-2; the D is unclear. The CDR3 consists of 12 residues. V shed 3 bases and J shed 2 bases, with 7 bases lying between them. The germline V gene has CDR1 GTSNPN and CDR2 SVGIG (reference sequence). The CDR3 region has the DNA TGTGCCTGGAGGACGGACAACTATGGCTACACCTTC. Residues: CAWRTDNYGYTF.

The chain couples TRBV12-3 or TRBV12-4 to TRBJ1-2, with D tentatively TRBD1 (6 bases). The CDR3 covers 13 residues. Trimming pared 5 bases from V and 8 bases from J, leaving 15 bases between. The CDR3 bases are TGTGCCAGCAGTAGGGGGACGAGAATCGGCTACACCTTC. This sequence encodes CASSRGTRIGYTF.

This clonotype was seen ten or more times. V gene TRBV12-3 or TRBV12-4 combines with J gene TRBJ1-1, with D hard to call. The CDR3 loop spans 14 amino acids. The V end was cut by 3 bases, the J end by 0 bases, with 8 bases between. The CDR3 here is CASSFTQMNTEAFF. The CDR3 DNA follows: TGTGCCAGCAGTTTCACACAAATGAACACTGAAGCTTTCTTT.

This clonotype was counted many times. The rearrangement joins TRBV30 to TRBJ1-1; D uncertain. There are 16 residues in the CDR3. V shed 2 bases and J shed 5 bases, with 21 bases lying between them. Germline lookup yields CDR1 GTSNPN and CDR2 SVGIG (reference sequence). In DNA, the CDR3 is TGTGCCTGGAGTCCACACCCGGCGGGATGGAGGACTGAAGCTTTCTTT. Translation gives CAWSPHPAGWRTEAFF.

This clonotype was seen repeatedly, ten times or more. V usage is TRBV12-3 or TRBV12-4 and J usage is TRBJ1-5, with TRBD1 as a possible D gene (5 bases). Trimming cost V 0 bases and J 9 bases, with 21 bases left between them. The CDR3 is made up of 17 amino acids. The CDR3 spells CASSLAVGGGNRGPQHF. DNA for the CDR3: TGTGCCAGCAGTTTAGCGGTTGGGGGAGGGAACCGCGGGCCCCAGCATTTT.

This chain links TRBV7-2 with TRBJ2-7; 7 bases map to TRBD1. Trimming took 8 bases from V and 3 from J; bases not matched to a gene: 10. The CDR3 totals 14 residues. CDR1 and CDR2 (germline): SGHTA, FQGNSA. The DNA of the CDR3 is TGTGCCAGCGAACCGACAGGGACGAGCTACGAGCAGTACTTC. Encoded protein: CASEPTGTSYEQYF. Combining the CDR3 with reference TRBV7-2 and TRBJ2-7 gives the whole variable domain GAGVSQSPSNKVTEKGKDVELRCDPISGHTALYWYRQSLGQGLEFLIYFQGNSAPDKSGLPSDRFSAERTGGSVSTLTIQRTQQEDSAVYLCASEPTGTSYEQYFGPGTRLTVT.

Only a few counts were recorded for this clonotype. The chain recombines TRBV10-3 with TRBJ2-1; D possibly corresponds to TRBD2 (5 bases). V was shortened by 0 bases and J by 10 bases, with 10 bases between the two germline ends. Germline loops: CDR1 ENHRY, CDR2 SYGVKD. CDR3 length: 13 amino acids. CDR3 bases: TGTGCCATCAGTGAGTCTTGGGAGACGGAGCAGTTCTTC. It is translated as CAISESWETEQFF.

In its sample, this clonotype was seen once. The V call is TRBV7-3, the J call TRBJ2-5; D is possibly TRBD2 (6 bases). This CDR3 has 14 residues. V lost 4 bases and J lost 2, with 11 bases in between. Germline CDR1 is SGHTA and CDR2 is FQGTGA. In DNA, the CDR3 is TGTGCCAGCAGCTGCCGACTAGTACAAGAGACCCAGTACTTC. Translating it yields CASSCRLVQETQYF.

This clonotype was counted only a few times. The CDR3 DNA follows: TGCGCCAGCAGGGAACTAGCGGGAGAGTCCTACGAGCAGTACTTC. It encodes CASRELAGESYEQYF. V usage is TRBV4-1 and J usage is TRBJ2-7; 11 nucleotides agree with TRBD2. V dropped 6 bases and J dropped 1; count of bases not matched to a gene: 5. CDR3 length: 15 residues. Germline assignment: CDR1 MGHRA and CDR2 YSYEKL.

This clonotype was observed at least ten times. The rearrangement links TRBV27 to TRBJ2-5; possible D gene TRBD1, 6 bases. Germline-derived CDR1 and CDR2 are MNHEY and SMNVEV (reference sequence). V shed 8 bases and J shed 0 bases, with 13 bases lying between them. There are 14 residues in the CDR3. The DNA of the CDR3 is TGTGCCAGCCAGGACAGCGCCTACCAAGAGACCCAGTACTTC. Translated, it gives CASQDSAYQETQYF.

A word on this clonotype: A single base separates this from a much larger clone, so it may be a read error. It is unclear where the CDR3 begins or ends on the DNA, so no DNA is shown, and the CDR3 is as TCRdb lists it. The rearrangement uses TRBV7-9 and TRBJ2-7. The CDR3 is 14 amino acids in total, end residues counted. Germline CDR1 and CDR2: SEHNR and FQNEAQ (reference sequence). The CDR3: CASSFGWGSLEQCF.

The chain couples TRBV12-3 or TRBV12-4 to TRBJ1-1; no clear D. V was pared by 3 bases and J by 1 base, with 9 bases between. The CDR3 is made up of 14 amino acids. CDR3 region: CASSFRATNTEAFF. The CDR3 DNA reads TGTGCCAGCAGTTTTCGGGCCACGAACACTGAAGCTTTCTTT.

A word on this clonotype: A read error is likely, as this CDR3 ends without the conserved phenylalanine or tryptophan. The rearrangement joins TRBV3-1 to TRBJ2-6; D uncertain. The CDR3 is 14 residues long. The ends were cut back, 4 bases at V and 0 bases at J, with 4 bases in the middle. Per the germline V gene, CDR1 is LGHDT and CDR2 is YNNKEL (reference sequence). This CDR3 is CASSRSSGANVLTV. The CDR3 coding sequence is TGTGCCAGCAGCCGGAGCTCTGGGGCCAACGTCCTGACTGTC.